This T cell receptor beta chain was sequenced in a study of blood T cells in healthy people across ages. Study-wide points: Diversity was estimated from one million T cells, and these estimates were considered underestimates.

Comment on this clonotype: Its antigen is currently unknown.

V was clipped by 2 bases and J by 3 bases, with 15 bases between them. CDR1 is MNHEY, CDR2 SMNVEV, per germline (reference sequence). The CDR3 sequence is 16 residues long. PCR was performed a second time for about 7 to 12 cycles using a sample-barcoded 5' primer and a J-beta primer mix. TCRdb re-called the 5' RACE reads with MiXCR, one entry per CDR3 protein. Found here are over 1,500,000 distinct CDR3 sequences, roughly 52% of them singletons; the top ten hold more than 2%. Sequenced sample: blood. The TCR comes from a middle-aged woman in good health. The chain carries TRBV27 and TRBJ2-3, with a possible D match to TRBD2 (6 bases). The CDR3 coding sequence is TGTGCCAGCAGTTTAGGAGGGAGTAGACGAACAGATACGCAGTATTTT. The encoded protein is CASSLGGSRRTDTQYF.